This TCR beta chain was sequenced in a study of blood T cells in healthy people across ages. Next came a second PCR, run for about 7 to 12 cycles, which used a sample-barcoded 5' primer along with a J-beta primer mix. MiXCR was run by TCRdb on the 5' RACE reads, yielding one entry per CDR3 protein. The sample has hundreds of thousands of distinct CDR3 sequences; 40% to 65% are singletons. Worth noting for this clonotype: The antigen remains undetermined.

Study conclusions and caveats: Long-lived donors carried more naive CD4+ cells and greater diversity than aged donors. TCR beta diversity correlated strongly with naive T cell percentage. Unsorted PBMCs blocked a conclusive comparison of naive and antigen-experienced cells. Investigators viewed diversity estimates from one million T cells as underestimates, the study reported.

This CDR3 spans 16 amino acids. Germline CDR1 and CDR2: LNHDA and SQIVND (reference sequence). The sample was blood. The receptor was derived from a woman older than 75 in good health. The J gene is TRBJ2-7, the V gene TRBV19, with 7 bases fitting TRBD2. The DNA end lines up better with TRBJ2-5; the J call may be wrong. CDR3 region: CASSIWGSGRQETQYF. DNA for the CDR3: TGTGCCAGTAGTATATGGGGGTCCGGGAGGCAAGAGACCCAGTACTTC.